The 16 T cell receptor beta chains reported below all come from one sample, sequenced in a study of T cell responses to AZD1222 COVID-19 vaccine. Libraries were prepared by immunoSEQ multiplex PCR; TCRdb keeps only in-frame clonotypes and omits some of them. The sample includes about 120,000 clones, about 85% of them seen just once. The sample here was peripheral blood, taken on day 0 of AZD1222 vaccination. These receptors were collected from an adult in good health.

V gene TRBV4-1 combines with J gene TRBJ2-1, with TRBD1 matching over 9 bases. The length of the CDR3 is 19 residues. V dropped 0 bases and J dropped 3; count of bases not matched to a gene: 12. The germline V gene has CDR1 MGHRA and CDR2 YSYEKL. Written as DNA, the CDR3 is TGCGCCAGCAGCCAAGATAGTTGGGGGACAGGGCGTATCTACAATGAGCAGTTCTTC. It is translated as CASSQDSWGTGRIYNEQFF.

The V and J genes are TRBV5-6 and TRBJ2-7; D call uncertain. Germline V lookup: CDR1 SGHDT, CDR2 YYEEEE. With 1 base removed from V and 1 base from J, the gap between germline ends came to 9 bases. The CDR3 is 14 amino acids. DNA for the CDR3: TGTGCCAGCAGCTTGCGTACGCGGTCCTACGAGCAGTACTTC. Residues: CASSLRTRSYEQYF. Using reference TRBV5-6 and TRBJ2-7 for the parts outside the CDR3, the full variable domain is DAGVTQSPTHLIKTRGQQVTLRCSPKSGHDTVSWYQQALGQGPQFIFQYYEEEERQRGNFPDRFSGHQFPNYSSELNVNALLLGDSALYLCASSLRTRSYEQYFGPGTRLTVT.

The chain is built from TRBV11-2 and TRBJ2-3; D gene ambiguous. The germline gives CDR1 SGHAT, CDR2 FQNNGV. V lost 2 bases and J lost 2, with 11 bases in between. CDR3 length equals 15 residues. CDR3 sequence (DNA): TGTGCCAGCAGCTTAACAATCGAAGACACAGATACGCAGTATTTT. Protein product: CASSLTIEDTDTQYF.

The chain carries TRBV11-2 and TRBJ1-1; D gene unclear. Germline CDR1 is SGHAT and CDR2 is FQNNGV. CDR3 length: 13 residues. V was pared by 6 bases and J by 1 base, with 9 bases between. CDR3 DNA sequence: TGTGCCAGCAGTCGGGCGGGGAACACTGAAGCTTTCTTT. It codes for CASSRAGNTEAFF.

The V call is TRBV6-5, the J call TRBJ1-5, with D uncertain. The CDR3 is 10 amino acids. Trimming took 6 bases from V and 3 from J, leaving 0 bases between them. CDR1 is MNHEY, CDR2 SVGAGI, per germline. The CDR3 loop reads CASSNQPQHF. As DNA, the CDR3 is TGTGCCAGCAGCAATCAGCCCCAGCATTTT.

There are a few counts of this clone. This chain uses TRBV21-1 with TRBJ2-2; the D call TRBD2 from the table was never checked on the DNA. TRBV21-1 is flagged as a pseudogene. The CDR3 contains 17 residues. The CDR3 coding sequence is TGTGCCAGCAGCAAAGCTGGCGAGGGAGGGCCGGCCGGGGAGCTGTTTTTT. It is translated as CASSKAGEGGPAGELFF.

V usage is TRBV29-1 and J usage is TRBJ1-1; D unresolved. Trimming shortened V by 4 bases and J by 7 bases, and 13 bases separated the two germline ends. This CDR3 contains 12 residues. Germline loops: CDR1 SQVTM, CDR2 ANQGSEA. The CDR3 sequence is CSVGDPYLEAFF. The CDR3 coding sequence is TGCAGCGTTGGCGACCCTTACCTTGAAGCTTTCTTT.

This rearrangement joins TRBV5-1 to TRBJ2-7, with D possibly matching TRBD1 (5 bases). Germline V CDR1 and CDR2: SGHRS, YFSETQ. CDR3 size: 14 residues. Deletions cut 0 bases from V and 7 bases from J, with 14 bases between. The CDR3 DNA reads TGCGCCAGCAGCTTGGCAGGGCCAGCCGGGGAGCAGTACTTC. It translates to CASSLAGPAGEQYF. The full variable domain, with the rest looked up from reference TRBV5-1 and TRBJ2-7, is KAGVTQTPRYLIKTRGQQVTLSCSPISGHRSVSWYQQTPGQGLQFLFEYFSETQRNKGNFPGRFSGRQFSNSRSEMNVSTLELGDSALYLCASSLAGPAGEQYFGPGTRLTVT.

The chain couples TRBV5-1 to TRBJ2-7; D gene uncertain. There are 14 residues in the CDR3. The ends were cut back, 0 bases at V and 4 bases at J, with 11 bases in the middle. Germline V lookup: CDR1 SGHRS, CDR2 YFSETQ. The CDR3 spells CASSLVPVPYEQYF. The CDR3 DNA follows: TGCGCCAGCAGCTTGGTTCCAGTACCTTACGAGCAGTACTTC.

Worth noting for this clone: This sample includes further DNA sequences coding for the same CDR3. V and J are TRBV10-1 and TRBJ1-1; D remains unclear. Trimming cost V 0 bases and J 1 base, with 6 bases left between them. Germline CDR1 WNHNN, CDR2 SYGVQD (reference sequence). The CDR3 consists of 14 residues. The CDR3 spells CASSESGRNTEAFF. The CDR3 coding sequence is TGCGCCAGCAGTGAGTCTGGCAGGAACACTGAAGCTTTCTTT.

Of note for this clone: The identical CDR3 is also encoded by other nucleotide sequences in the sample. The chain links TRBV28 to TRBJ1-1; perhaps TRBD1 as D (5 bases). Germline values: CDR1 MDHEN, CDR2 SYDVKM. Trimming took 6 bases from V and 0 from J, leaving 11 bases between them. This CDR3 has 14 amino acids. The CDR3 DNA is TGTGCCAGCAGACCCGGGACGGTGAACACTGAAGCTTTCTTT. This codes for CASRPGTVNTEAFF.

The chain uses TRBV15 and TRBJ1-3; tentative D call: TRBD1 (6 bases). The CDR3 runs 18 residues. The V end lost 4 bases, the J end lost 0 bases, and 19 bases lay between the germline ends. Per germline, CDR1 LNHNV and CDR2 YYDKDF (reference sequence). The chain's CDR3 is CATSKDWGHLSSGNTIYF. The DNA of the CDR3 is TGTGCCACCAGCAAGGATTGGGGGCACCTGAGCTCTGGAAACACCATATATTTT.

The chain links TRBV6-5 to TRBJ1-2, with D uncertain. Germline V CDR1 and CDR2: MNHEY, SVGAGI. The CDR3 is made up of 12 amino acids. Deletions cut 8 bases from V and 4 bases from J, with 11 bases between. The CDR3 is CASQAYSYGYTF. The CDR3 coding sequence is TGTGCCAGCCAGGCGTACAGCTATGGCTACACCTTC.

The chain joins TRBV4-2 to TRBJ2-4; the match to TRBD1 covers 11 bases. The germline CDR1 and CDR2 sequences are LGHNA and YNFKEQ. With V trimmed by 2 bases and J by 6 bases, 12 bases remained unmatched. The CDR3 loop spans 18 amino acids. CDR3 sequence (DNA): TGTGCCAGCAGCCAATGGGGGACAGGGGGGATTGGGAGAAACATTCAGTACTTC. Amino acid sequence: CASSQWGTGGIGRNIQYF.

The chain uses TRBV29-1 and TRBJ1-4; 9 positions match TRBD1. This CDR3 contains 16 residues. Trimming cost V 4 bases and J 4 bases; bases outside gene matches: 10. In germline, CDR1 is SQVTM, CDR2 ANQGSEA. In DNA, the CDR3 is TGCAGCGTTGCCCATCCGACAGGGGGGCTTAATGAAAAACTGTTTTTT. Protein product: CSVAHPTGGLNEKLFF.

V gene TRBV3-1 (or the pseudogene TRBV3-2) combines with J gene TRBJ2-1, with no clear D. The CDR3 has 13 residues. V lost 4 bases to trimming and J lost 6 bases, with 10 bases between them. CDR1 and CDR2 from the germline V gene are LGHDT and YNNKEL (reference sequence). CDR3 sequence: CASSLYGPNEQFF. Written as DNA, the CDR3 is TGTGCCAGCAGCCTCTACGGTCCCAATGAGCAGTTCTTC.